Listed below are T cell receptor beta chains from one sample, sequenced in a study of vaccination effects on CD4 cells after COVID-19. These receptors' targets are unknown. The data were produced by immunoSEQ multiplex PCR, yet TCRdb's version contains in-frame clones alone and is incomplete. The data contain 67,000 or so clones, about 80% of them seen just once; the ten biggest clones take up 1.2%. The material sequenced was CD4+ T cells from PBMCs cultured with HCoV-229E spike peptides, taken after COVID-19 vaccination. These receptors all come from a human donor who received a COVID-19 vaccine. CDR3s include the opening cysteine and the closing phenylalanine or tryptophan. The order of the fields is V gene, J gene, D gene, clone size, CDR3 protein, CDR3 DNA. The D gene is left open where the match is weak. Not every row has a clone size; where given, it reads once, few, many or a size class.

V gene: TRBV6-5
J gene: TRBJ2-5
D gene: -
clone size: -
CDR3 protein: CASSYARETQYF
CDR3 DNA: TGTGCCAGCAGTTACGCGAGAGAGACCCAGTACTTC

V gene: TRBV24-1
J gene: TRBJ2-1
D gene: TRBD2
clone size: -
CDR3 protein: CATSDLERGAGDEQFF
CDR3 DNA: TGTGCCACCAGTGATCTAGAGCGGGGGGCCGGAGATGAGCAGTTCTTC

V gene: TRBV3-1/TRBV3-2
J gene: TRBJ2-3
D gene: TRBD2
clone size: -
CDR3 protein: CASSQTPGLAGATDTQYF
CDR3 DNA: TGTGCCAGCAGCCAAACCCCTGGACTAGCGGGGGCCACAGATACGCAGTATTTT

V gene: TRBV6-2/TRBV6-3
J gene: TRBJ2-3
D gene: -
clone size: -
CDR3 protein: CASSYRWASTDTQYF
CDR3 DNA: TGTGCCAGCAGTTACAGGTGGGCTAGCACAGATACGCAGTATTTT

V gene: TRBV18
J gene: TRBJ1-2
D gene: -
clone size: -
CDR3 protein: CASSTTAQGGYTF
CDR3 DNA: TGTGCCAGCTCAACCACGGCTCAGGGGGGCTACACCTTC

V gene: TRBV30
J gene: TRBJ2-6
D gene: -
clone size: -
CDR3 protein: CAWKVSGANVLTF
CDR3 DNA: TGTGCCTGGAAAGTTTCTGGGGCCAACGTCCTGACTTTC

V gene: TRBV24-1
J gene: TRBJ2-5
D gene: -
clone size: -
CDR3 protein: CATSGVDREGSLQETQYF
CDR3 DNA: TGTGCCACCAGTGGTGTGGACAGGGAGGGATCTCTTCAAGAGACCCAGTACTTC

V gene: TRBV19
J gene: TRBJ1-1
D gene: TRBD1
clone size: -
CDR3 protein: CASSVRTGTEAFF
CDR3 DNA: TGTGCCAGTAGTGTCCGGACAGGGACTGAAGCTTTCTTT

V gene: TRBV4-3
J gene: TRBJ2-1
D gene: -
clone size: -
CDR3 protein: CASSHTREYNEQFF
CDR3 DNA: TGCGCCAGCAGCCACACCCGGGAGTACAATGAGCAGTTCTTC

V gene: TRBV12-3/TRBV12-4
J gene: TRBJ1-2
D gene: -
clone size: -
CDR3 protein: CASSRTVVYGYTF
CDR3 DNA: TGTGCCAGCAGCCGGACAGTTGTGTATGGCTACACCTTC

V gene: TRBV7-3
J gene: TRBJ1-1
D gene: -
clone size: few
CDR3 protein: CASSLVSQNTEAFF
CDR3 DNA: TGTGCCAGCAGCTTAGTGTCCCAGAACACTGAAGCTTTCTTT

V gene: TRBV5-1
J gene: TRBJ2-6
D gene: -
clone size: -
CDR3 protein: CASTTPAGGYSGANVLTF
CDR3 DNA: TGCGCCAGCACCACGCCAGCCGGAGGGTATAGTGGGGCCAACGTCCTGACTTTC

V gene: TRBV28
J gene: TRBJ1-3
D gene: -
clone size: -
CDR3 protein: CASSFGGVWSSGNTIYF
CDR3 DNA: TGTGCCAGCAGTTTTGGAGGGGTTTGGAGCTCTGGAAACACCATATATTTT

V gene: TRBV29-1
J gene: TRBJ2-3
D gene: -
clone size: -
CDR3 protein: CSVDRSGSDTQYF
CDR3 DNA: TGCAGCGTAGACAGGTCCGGGTCGGATACGCAGTATTTT

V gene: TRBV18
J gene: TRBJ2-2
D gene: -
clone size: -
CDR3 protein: CASSPIFGISGELFF
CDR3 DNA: TGTGCCAGCTCACCAATTTTTGGGATATCCGGGGAGCTGTTTTTT

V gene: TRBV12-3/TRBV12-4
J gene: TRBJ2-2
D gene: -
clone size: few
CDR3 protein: CASRMKNTGELFF
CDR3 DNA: TGTGCCAGCAGAATGAAGAACACCGGGGAGCTGTTTTTT

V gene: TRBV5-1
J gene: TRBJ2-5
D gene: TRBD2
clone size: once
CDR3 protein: CASSTGTSGAETQYF
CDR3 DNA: TGCGCCAGCAGCACGGGGACTAGCGGGGCGGAGACCCAGTACTTC

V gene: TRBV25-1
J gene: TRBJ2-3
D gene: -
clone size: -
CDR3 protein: CASSDFTGTDTQYF
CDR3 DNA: TGTGCCAGCAGCGACTTTACAGGCACAGATACGCAGTATTTT